Presented here are 26 T cell receptor beta chains from one specimen sequenced in a study of blood T cell repertoires in COVID-19. Data came from immunoSEQ multiplex PCR; TCRdb stores just in-frame clones and leaves some out. This sample yields roughly 230,000 clones, of which approximately 88% are seen a single time; under 30% belongs to the top ten. The sample taken for sequencing was peripheral blood. The origin of the receptors is a man aged 35-49 years with acute or convalescent COVID-19.

The chain has TRBV28 and TRBJ2-7, with D possibly TRBD1 on 6 matching bases. This CDR3 is built from 17 residues. V lost 6 bases and J lost 5, with 26 bases in between. CDR1 is MDHEN and CDR2 is SYDVKM in the germline V gene. This CDR3 is CASSPLPDRSVADEQYF. In DNA form, the CDR3 reads TGTGCCAGCAGCCCCCTCCCAGACAGGTCTGTGGCTGACGAGCAGTACTTC.

This chain links TRBV25-1 with TRBJ1-1; no definite D call. The CDR3 consists of 12 residues. Trimming shortened V by 7 bases and J by 4 bases, and 10 bases separated the two germline ends. Germline loops: CDR1 MGHDK, CDR2 SYGVNS. For the CDR3, the DNA is TGTGCCAGCAAGGATGGCGGCACTGAAGCTTTCTTT. Protein product: CASKDGGTEAFF.

In the case of this clone: The same CDR3 is also encoded by other DNA sequences in this sample. This rearrangement joins TRBV7-9 to TRBJ2-3; tentative D call: TRBD1 (6 bases). The CDR3 loop spans 14 amino acids. Germline V gene sequence: CDR1 SEHNR, CDR2 FQNEAQ (reference sequence). Between the trimmed V and J ends, which lost 5 bases and 0 bases, there was a span of 9 bases. This chain's CDR3 is CASSLGQSTDTQYF. As DNA, the CDR3 is TGTGCCAGCAGCCTCGGACAGAGCACAGATACGCAGTATTTT.

The genes are TRBV27 and TRBJ1-6; no reliable D call. The CDR3 loop spans 17 amino acids. Trimming took 2 bases from V and 9 from J, leaving 20 bases between them. Per the germline V gene, CDR1 is MNHEY and CDR2 is SMNVEV (reference sequence). In DNA, the CDR3 is TGTGCCAGCAGTTTAAGGGTAATACGGGGAAGATTTTCACCCCTCCACTTT. Residues: CASSLRVIRGRFSPLHF.

The CDR3, as DNA: TGTGCCAGCAGCTACGGACAGAACTATGGCTACACCTTC. This translates into CASSYGQNYGYTF. The V gene is TRBV7-9, the J gene TRBJ1-2; TRBD1 might be the D (6 bases). The CDR3 loop spans 13 amino acids. V was shortened by 4 bases and J by 2 bases, with 8 bases between the two germline ends. The germline V gene encodes CDR1 SEHNR and CDR2 FQNEAQ (reference sequence). Full variable domain (outside the CDR3, taken from reference TRBV7-9 and TRBJ1-2): DTGVSQNPRHKITKRGQNVTFRCDPISEHNRLYWYRQTLGQGPEFLTYFQNEAQLEKSRLLSDRFSAERPKGSFSTLEIQRTEQGDSAMYLCASSYGQNYGYTFGSGTRLTVV.

The J gene is TRBJ1-4, the V gene TRBV10-2, with D unresolved. CDR1 is WSHSY, CDR2 SAAADI, per germline. The CDR3 runs to 14 residues. Trimming pared 4 bases from V and 4 bases from J, leaving 10 bases between. The CDR3 region is CASSVTGINEKLFF. The CDR3 DNA follows: TGCGCCAGCAGTGTGACGGGTATTAATGAAAAACTGTTTTTT.

The chain couples TRBV7-6 to TRBJ1-1, with D uncertain. With 5 bases removed from V and 3 bases from J, the gap between germline ends came to 13 bases. The CDR3 is 14 residues long. Looked up from germline, CDR1 is SGHVS and CDR2 is FNYEAQ. CDR3 residues: CASSRPTGYTEAFF. CDR3 bases: TGTGCCAGCAGCCGTCCTACGGGGTACACTGAAGCTTTCTTT.

The chain employs TRBV9 and TRBJ1-1; no definite D call. V lost 0 bases, J lost 3 bases, and 15 bases lay in between. CDR1 SGDLS and CDR2 YYNGEE come from the germline V gene. This CDR3 is 16 amino acids long. CDR3 residues: CASSVVPRVLDTEAFF. For the CDR3, the DNA is TGTGCCAGCAGCGTAGTGCCCCGGGTCCTCGACACTGAAGCTTTCTTT.

This clone was counted a few times. The chain couples TRBV10-3 to TRBJ1-1; D gene uncertain. The CDR3 covers 13 residues. Trimming cost V 5 bases and J 0 bases, with 7 bases left between them. Germline V gene data show CDR1 as ENHRY and CDR2 as SYGVKD. The CDR3 reads CAISLRLNTEAFF. CDR3 DNA: TGTGCCATCAGTCTTAGATTGAACACTGAAGCTTTCTTT.

This sequence joins TRBV30 and TRBJ1-1; possibly TRBD1 for D (5 bases). The CDR3 consists of 16 residues. In germline, CDR1 is GTSNPN, CDR2 SVGIG (reference sequence). With 0 bases removed from V and 1 base from J, the gap between germline ends came to 15 bases. CDR3 DNA sequence: TGTGCCTGGAGTGTACTGGGGTATGGACAGAACACTGAAGCTTTCTTT. It yields the protein CAWSVLGYGQNTEAFF.

This chain uses TRBV19 with TRBJ1-1; D is ambiguous. This CDR3 has 12 amino acids. The germline V gene encodes CDR1 LNHDA and CDR2 SQIVND (reference sequence). V was pared by 9 bases and J by 1 base, with 9 bases between. The CDR3 protein is CASGKRNTEAFF. The CDR3 region has the DNA TGTGCCAGCGGTAAGAGGAACACTGAAGCTTTCTTT.

The chain couples TRBV19 to TRBJ1-2; D possibly corresponds to TRBD1 (5 bases). The CDR3 has 14 amino acids. Germline-derived CDR1 and CDR2 are LNHDA and SQIVND (reference sequence). Deletions cut 1 base from V and 8 bases from J, with 14 bases between. CDR3 sequence: CASSIGKTAEGYTF. In DNA, the CDR3 is TGTGCCAGTAGTATAGGCAAGACAGCAGAAGGCTACACCTTC.

This clone was counted once. The chain joins TRBV11-2 to TRBJ2-1; 8 nucleotides line up with TRBD2. V trimming: 2 bases; J trimming: 4 bases; junction bases outside the gene matches: 4. Germline V gene sequence: CDR1 SGHAT, CDR2 FQNNGV. This CDR3 region has 15 residues. The CDR3 loop reads CASSLLSGNYNEQFF. In DNA, the CDR3 is TGTGCCAGCAGCTTACTTAGCGGGAATTACAATGAGCAGTTCTTC.

The chain has TRBV6-5 and TRBJ1-2; TRBD1 aligns across 7 bases. The CDR3 consists of 13 residues. Germline-derived CDR1 and CDR2 are MNHEY and SVGAGI. Unmatched junction bases numbered 7, after V lost 6 bases and J lost 6 bases. CDR3 sequence reads: CASRDGQADGYTF. CDR3 nucleotide sequence: TGTGCCAGCAGGGACGGACAGGCGGATGGCTACACCTTC.

The J gene is TRBJ2-1, the V gene TRBV19; 14 bases match TRBD2. There are 15 residues in the CDR3. With V trimmed by 1 base and J by 13 bases, 6 bases remained unmatched. CDR1 is LNHDA, CDR2 SQIVND, per germline (reference sequence). CDR3 sequence reads: CASSIGTSGGMHQFF. The CDR3 DNA sequence: TGTGCCAGTAGTATAGGGACTAGCGGGGGGATGCACCAGTTCTTC.

In DNA, the CDR3 is TGTGCCAGTACGAGTCCTTCCACTTCAGATACGCAGTATTTT. Protein: CASTSPSTSDTQYF. V usage is TRBV19 and J usage is TRBJ2-3; unclear D gene. The CDR3 has 14 amino acids. CDR1 is LNHDA, CDR2 SQIVND, per germline (reference sequence). V dropped 7 bases and J dropped 4 bases, with 15 bases sitting between them.

This chain uses TRBV12-3 or TRBV12-4 with TRBJ2-7; tentatively, D is TRBD1 (6 bases). The CDR3 totals 12 residues. Trimming shortened V by 3 bases and J by 4 bases, and 7 bases separated the two germline ends. In DNA, the CDR3 is TGTGCCAGCAGTTTCAGGGGTTACGAGCAGTACTTC. Translated: CASSFRGYEQYF.

The V and J genes are TRBV2 and TRBJ2-3; 7 bases align to TRBD1. Germline V lookup: CDR1 SNHLY, CDR2 FYNNEI. V was pared by 7 bases and J by 0 bases, with 10 bases of the junction left unmatched. There are 16 residues in the CDR3. The CDR3 region has the DNA TGTGCCAGCACTAAACAGGGGCTCCGAAGCACAGATACGCAGTATTTT. Translated: CASTKQGLRSTDTQYF.

For this clone: The sample contains more than one DNA sequence encoding this CDR3. The chain combines TRBV7-2 with TRBJ2-5, with TRBD1 identical over 7 bases. Germline-derived CDR1 and CDR2 are SGHTA and FQGNSA. CDR3 length: 13 amino acids. Unmatched junction bases numbered 2, after V lost 3 bases and J lost 4 bases. The CDR3 coding sequence is TGTGCCAGCAGCTTCGCAGGGGGAGAGACCCAGTACTTC. The encoded protein is CASSFAGGETQYF.

This rearrangement joins TRBV7-8 to TRBJ2-2; D gene ambiguous. The CDR3 totals 13 residues. V lost 5 bases and J lost 7, with 11 bases in between. Germline loops: CDR1 SGHVS, CDR2 FQNEAQ. The CDR3 spells CASSIIAIGELFF. The CDR3 DNA is TGTGCCAGCAGCATAATAGCCATCGGGGAGCTGTTTTTT.

The V gene is TRBV30, the J gene TRBJ1-2; possibly TRBD1 for D (5 bases). The CDR3 length is 13 residues. Germline V CDR1 and CDR2: GTSNPN, SVGIG (reference sequence). Trimming cost V 2 bases and J 1 base, with 8 bases left between them. CDR3 coding DNA: TGTGCCTGGAGTTCGGGGGGTAACTATGGCTACACCTTC. Translating gives CAWSSGGNYGYTF.

This clone has only a few counts. The chain has TRBV29-1 and TRBJ1-1, with D perhaps TRBD1 (6 bases). Germline CDR1 is SQVTM and CDR2 is ANQGSEA. The CDR3 runs to 13 residues. Between the trimmed V and J ends, which lost 7 bases and 0 bases, there was a span of 12 bases. This CDR3 is CSAQGSMNTEAFF. In nucleotides, the CDR3 is TGCAGCGCCCAGGGGAGCATGAACACTGAAGCTTTCTTT.

This clone was seen more than once but under ten times. The chain combines TRBV6-2 or TRBV6-3 with TRBJ2-3; 8 bases map to TRBD2. The CDR3 has 15 residues. Germline V gene lookup returns CDR1 MNHEY and CDR2 SVGEGT. Trimming took 7 bases from V and 4 from J; bases not matched to a gene: 10. This CDR3 is CASIPSLGGADTQYF. CDR3 bases: TGTGCCAGCATCCCGAGTCTCGGGGGGGCAGATACGCAGTATTTT.

The chain employs TRBV30 and TRBJ2-6; 7 bases align to TRBD1. In germline, CDR1 is GTSNPN, CDR2 SVGIG (reference sequence). The J segment lost 2 bases and the V segment lost 2 bases, leaving 9 bases of the junction unmatched. CDR3 length: 17 amino acids. The CDR3 loop reads CAWSTGQVSAGANVLTF. Written as DNA, the CDR3 is TGTGCCTGGAGTACCGGACAGGTATCGGCTGGGGCCAACGTCCTGACTTTC. Complete variable domain (other parts from reference TRBV30 and TRBJ2-6): SQTIHQWPATLVQPVGSPLSLECTVEGTSNPNLYWYRQAAGRGLQLLFYSVGIGQISSEVPQNLSASRPQDRQFILSSKKLLLSDSGFYLCAWSTGQVSAGANVLTFGAGSRLTVL.

V is TRBV5-4 and J is TRBJ2-7, with 9 bases identical to TRBD2. Germline CDR1 reads SGHNT; CDR2 reads YYREEE (reference sequence). The CDR3 is made up of 16 amino acids. V dropped 9 bases and J dropped 4; count of bases not matched to a gene: 17. CDR3 loop: CAMGGLAGVSLYEQYF. For the CDR3, the DNA is TGTGCCATGGGGGGATTAGCGGGAGTGTCCTTATACGAGCAGTACTTC.

The table lists this clone with a few counts. CDR3 in amino acids: CASSSGRGSLQFF. The DNA of the CDR3 is TGTGCCAGCAGCAGCGGACGGGGATCCCTGCAGTTCTTC. The J gene is TRBJ2-1, the V gene TRBV11-3, with D maybe TRBD2 (5 bases). Germline V lookup: CDR1 SGHNT, CDR2 YENEEA. The CDR3 is 13 residues long. Trimming shortened V by 5 bases and J by 12 bases, and 17 bases separated the two germline ends.